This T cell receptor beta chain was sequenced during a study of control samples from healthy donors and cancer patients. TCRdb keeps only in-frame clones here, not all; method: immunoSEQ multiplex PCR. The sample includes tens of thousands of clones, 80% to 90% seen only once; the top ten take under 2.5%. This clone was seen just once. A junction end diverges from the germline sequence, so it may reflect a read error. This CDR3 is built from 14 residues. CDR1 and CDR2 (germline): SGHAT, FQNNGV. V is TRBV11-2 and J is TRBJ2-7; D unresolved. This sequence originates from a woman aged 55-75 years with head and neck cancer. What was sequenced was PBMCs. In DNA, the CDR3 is TGTGCCAGCAGCATAGAAAATCTCTCCTACGAGCAGTACTTC. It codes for CASSIENLSYEQYF.